This T cell receptor beta chain stems from a study of CD8+ T cells in alopecia areata. Whole-study results and caveats: Relative to normal scalp, lesional scalp, especially alopecia totalis/universalis, showed higher clonality.

cDNA reverse transcribed from extracted RNA served as the sequencing template. Clones were sequenced by immunoSEQ multiplex PCR, and TCRdb holds only the in-frame ones, with some missing. Of about 150,000 clones listed, less than 65% are singletons. Worth noting for this clone: Its antigen is still unknown.

The study team obtained lesional scalp punch biopsies and peripheral blood from alopecia areata patients. V lost 7 bases to trimming and J lost 7 bases, with 13 bases between them. The germline CDR1 and CDR2 sequences are SQVTM and ANQGSEA. The CDR3 extends over 11 amino acids. The sequence was obtained from a human donor with alopecia areata. The chain carries TRBV29-1 and TRBJ1-1; D ambiguous. The sample here was CD8+ T cells sorted from blood, taken at week 0. The chain's CDR3 is CSGWVRGEAFF. Written as DNA, the CDR3 is TGCAGCGGATGGGTTCGTGGTGAAGCTTTCTTT.